These 11 T cell receptor beta chains were sequenced from one sample in a study of shared T cell receptors in the human thymus. Sequenced by immunoSEQ multiplex PCR; TCRdb stores in-frame clones only, minus some. The table lists 640,000 or so clones, 87% of them singletons. The sample also formed part of further work on human thymus T cells.

Sequencing was carried out using thymocytes. Source of these receptors: a boy under three years old with a congenital heart defect.

The CDR3 region is CASSLGPLGGGYTF. The CDR3 bases are TGTGCCAGCAGCTTAGGACCCCTCGGGGGTGGCTACACCTTC. The chain couples TRBV13 to TRBJ1-2; possibly TRBD1 for D (5 bases). The ends were cut back, 0 bases at V and 7 bases at J, with 12 bases in the middle. The CDR3 totals 14 residues. The germline gives CDR1 PRHDT, CDR2 FYEKMQ (reference sequence).

Only a few counts were recorded for this clone. The gene calls are TRBV6-5 and TRBJ1-6; D unclear. Trimming removed 2 bases from V and 5 bases from J, with 10 bases in between. The length of the CDR3 is 15 residues. Per germline, CDR1 MNHEY and CDR2 SVGAGI. The CDR3 spells CASSYAGFHNSPLHF. The CDR3, as DNA: TGTGCCAGCAGTTACGCAGGATTTCATAATTCACCCCTCCACTTT.

The chain links TRBV7-8 to TRBJ1-2; TRBD1 matches at 9 bases. The V gene end was trimmed by 5 bases and the J gene end by 4 bases; junction bases not matched to a gene: 8. CDR3 length equals 15 residues. In germline, CDR1 is SGHVS, CDR2 FQNEAQ. The DNA for the CDR3 is TGTGCCAGCAGCCCCCGACAGGGGGACGGCTATGGCTACACCTTC. As protein: CASSPRQGDGYGYTF.

The CDR3 here is CASSPRTSGDEQYF. CDR3 nucleotides: TGTGCCAGCAGCCCGAGGACTAGCGGGGACGAGCAGTACTTC. The V call is TRBV7-6, the J call TRBJ2-7; 12 bases are shared with TRBD2. The CDR3 contains 14 residues. Losses at the gene ends were 5 bases for V and 5 bases for J; bases not matched to a gene: 4. Germline CDR1 and CDR2: SGHVS and FNYEAQ.

This chain uses TRBV14 with TRBJ2-5; D is perhaps TRBD1 (7 bases). Germline CDR1 SGHDN, CDR2 FVKESK. The CDR3 spans 13 residues. V was cut by 2 bases and J by 7 bases, with 11 bases left in between. The CDR3 coding sequence is TGTGCCAGCAGCCAACAGGGGGGCGGGACCCAGTACTTC. This codes for CASSQQGGGTQYF.

This clone was seen a handful of times. V usage is TRBV5-4 and J usage is TRBJ1-3; D unclear. CDR1 is SGHNT and CDR2 is YYREEE in the germline V gene (reference sequence). The CDR3 runs 14 residues. V lost 0 bases and J 4 bases, leaving 8 bases between the germline ends. This chain's CDR3 is CASSLVPGGNTIYF. The CDR3 DNA sequence: TGTGCCAGCAGCTTGGTGCCAGGAGGAAACACCATATATTTT. Variable domain in full (rest from reference TRBV5-4 and TRBJ1-3): ETGVTQSPTHLIKTRGQQVTLRCSSQSGHNTVSWYQQALGQGPQFIFQYYREEENGRGNFPPRFSGLQFPNYSSELNVNALELDDSALYLCASSLVPGGNTIYFGEGSWLTVV.

CDR3: CASSQATESSYNSPLHF. CDR3 in DNA: TGCGCCAGCAGCCAAGCTACAGAGAGCTCCTATAATTCACCCCTCCACTTT. This chain connects TRBV4-3 to TRBJ1-6, with unresolved D. Trimming removed 1 base at V and 0 bases at J, with 10 bases between. The CDR3 runs to 17 residues. Germline V CDR1 and CDR2: LGHNA, YSLEER.

This clone has more than one count but fewer than ten. This sequence joins TRBV6-5 and TRBJ1-3; TRBD1 agrees at 9 bases. The germline CDR1 and CDR2 sequences are MNHEY and SVGAGI. V was clipped by 6 bases and J by 3 bases; unmatched bases: 6. The CDR3 contains 15 residues. Written as DNA, the CDR3 is TGTGCCAGCAGAGACACAGGGGGCAGTGGAAACACCATATATTTT. Its translation: CASRDTGGSGNTIYF.

This chain connects TRBV4-3 to TRBJ2-4; TRBD1 is a possible D gene (6 bases). CDR3 size: 14 residues. Trimming pared 0 bases from V and 13 bases from J, leaving 16 bases between. The germline V gene encodes CDR1 LGHNA and CDR2 YSLEER. The CDR3 loop reads CASSQEGGRGVQYF. As DNA, the CDR3 is TGCGCCAGCAGCCAAGAAGGTGGCAGGGGAGTGCAGTACTTC.

The chain uses TRBV7-9 and TRBJ1-4, with D possibly being TRBD1 (5 bases). The V end was cut by 2 bases, the J end by 12 bases, with 16 bases between. Germline V gene lookup returns CDR1 SEHNR and CDR2 FQNEAQ (reference sequence). CDR3 length: 14 amino acids. CDR3 loop: CASSLRPYVGELFF. The CDR3 DNA is TGTGCCAGCAGCTTAAGGCCATACGTAGGGGAACTGTTTTTT.

The genes are TRBV5-6 and TRBJ1-1, with a possible D match to TRBD1 (6 bases). The CDR3 loop spans 15 amino acids. The V gene's germline CDR1 is SGHDT and CDR2 YYEEEE. Trimming cost V 2 bases and J 6 bases, with 17 bases left between them. This chain's CDR3 is CASSLQGPQTAEAFF. In nucleotides, the CDR3 is TGTGCCAGCAGCTTACAGGGTCCCCAGACCGCTGAAGCTTTCTTT. Full variable domain (outside the CDR3, taken from reference TRBV5-6 and TRBJ1-1): DAGVTQSPTHLIKTRGQQVTLRCSPKSGHDTVSWYQQALGQGPQFIFQYYEEEERQRGNFPDRFSGHQFPNYSSELNVNALLLGDSALYLCASSLQGPQTAEAFFGQGTRLTVV.